This T cell receptor (beta chain) was identified in a study of memory CD4+ T cells and cytomegalovirus serostatus. Study-wide findings and caveats: About two fifths of the roughly 160 known CMV-associated TCRbeta sequences appeared in CD4+ memory.

How the authors handled the data: Out-of-frame sequences were removed, leaving some 2 million distinct TCRbeta sequences. Sequencing was performed with immunoSEQ multiplex PCR; in TCRdb, only in-frame clones are kept and a portion is missing. The V and J calls and clone size come from that table; D and trimming were worked out from the DNA. The repertoire includes about 41,000 clones, 70% to 80% of them detected once, and approximately 0.8% sits in the top ten. Single viable CD3+CD4+CD8-CD45RO+ cells were sorted as the memory CD4+ T cells. Trimming cost V 0 bases and J 2 bases, with 12 bases left between them. The CDR3 is 15 amino acids. Looked up from germline, CDR1 is SGHRS and CDR2 is YFSETQ. As regards this clone: Its target is not known.

V gene TRBV5-1 combines with J gene TRBJ2-7, with D uncertain. This sequence originates from an adult in good health and CMV-seronegative. Material: memory CD4+ T cells from blood. The CDR3 protein is CASSLGEVGTYEQYF. In nucleotides, the CDR3 is TGCGCCAGCAGCTTGGGGGAAGTCGGAACCTACGAGCAGTACTTC.